The 9 T cell receptor beta chains given below trace back to one sample, sequenced in a study of T cell therapy after organ transplantation. Here immunoSEQ multiplex PCR was the method, and the copy in TCRdb shows in-frame clones only, minus some. The sample comprises a few thousand clones, about 69% of which are singletons, and approximately 35% rests with the top ten. Time point meaning: 20-29 weeks after completion of therapy. For these receptors, no antigen is known. Sample: CD8+ T cells from blood, taken after autologous CMV-specific T cell therapy. The source of these receptors is a human patient who had received a solid organ transplant and had CMV disease. Some T cells may be graft donor cells.

This clone has a single count. V is TRBV5-6 and J is TRBJ2-2; D may be TRBD1 (6 bases). The V gene lost 0 bases and the J gene lost 5 bases, with 11 bases spanning the gap. Germline CDR1 reads SGHDT; CDR2 reads YYEEEE. This CDR3 contains 15 residues. CDR3 sequence: CASSLASGVTGELFF. The CDR3 nucleotides are TGTGCCAGCAGCTTGGCCTCAGGGGTAACCGGGGAGCTGTTTTTT.

This chain joins TRBV7-6 and TRBJ2-2; D is unclear. The CDR3 covers 16 residues. V gave up 1 base and J gave up 6 bases, with 15 bases separating them. Looked up from germline, CDR1 is SGHVS and CDR2 is FNYEAQ. CDR3 nucleotides: TGTGCCAGCAGCTTAGACTACCCCTCCCCGCCCGGGGAGCTGTTTTTT. Translation: CASSLDYPSPPGELFF.

The chain is built from TRBV27 and TRBJ2-2; perhaps TRBD2 as D (7 bases). The V and J ends lost 6 bases and 5 bases respectively, with 16 bases between them. Germline values: CDR1 MNHEY, CDR2 SMNVEV (reference sequence). The length of the CDR3 is 15 residues. The DNA for the CDR3 is TGTGCCAGCAGGGGGGGGCAGTTTGGAACCGGGGAGCTGTTTTTT. Residues: CASRGGQFGTGELFF.

The table lists this clone with a few counts. The rearrangement joins TRBV6-5 to TRBJ2-1; 8 nucleotides align to TRBD1. The CDR3 covers 13 residues. Trimming took 2 bases from V and 12 from J; bases not matched to a gene: 6. Germline CDR1 and CDR2: MNHEY and SVGAGI. The chain's CDR3 is CASSYLGQAGQFF. The DNA for the CDR3 is TGTGCCAGCAGTTACCTGGGACAGGCAGGGCAGTTCTTC.

The rearrangement uses TRBV11-3 and TRBJ2-1, with D perhaps being TRBD1 or TRBD2 (5 bases each). This CDR3 region has 13 residues. The V end lost 5 bases, the J end lost 6 bases, and 11 bases lay between the germline ends. Germline assignment: CDR1 SGHNT and CDR2 YENEEA. This CDR3 is CASSQGTANEQFF. The CDR3 DNA reads TGTGCCAGCAGCCAAGGGACCGCCAATGAGCAGTTCTTC.

The chain recombines TRBV11-3 with TRBJ2-5; D may correspond to TRBD1 or TRBD2 (5 bases each). The CDR3 is 17 amino acids. V lost 1 base and J lost 3, with 18 bases in between. The germline V gene has CDR1 SGHNT and CDR2 YENEEA. The CDR3 protein is CASSLVWDGLFKETQYF. CDR3 nucleotide sequence: TGTGCCAGCAGCTTAGTTTGGGACGGCCTGTTCAAAGAGACCCAGTACTTC.

This chain links TRBV12-5 with TRBJ1-3; 7 positions agree with TRBD1. From germline, CDR1 is LGHNT and CDR2 FRNRAP. The J segment lost 4 bases and the V segment lost 8 bases, leaving 11 bases of the junction unmatched. The CDR3 loop spans 15 amino acids. The CDR3 sequence: CASQGQAHGGNTIYF. The CDR3 DNA follows: TGTGCTAGTCAAGGACAGGCCCACGGCGGAAACACCATATATTTT.

The rearrangement uses TRBV7-8 and TRBJ2-7; D is perhaps TRBD2 (5 bases). Trimming shortened V by 5 bases and J by 0 bases, and 8 bases separated the two germline ends. Germline loops: CDR1 SGHVS, CDR2 FQNEAQ. The CDR3 runs to 13 residues. The CDR3: CASSPGGSYEQYF. CDR3 DNA sequence: TGTGCCAGCAGCCCTGGAGGCTCCTACGAGCAGTACTTC. The full variable domain, rest sourced from reference TRBV7-8 and TRBJ2-7, is GAGVSQSPRYKVAKRGQDVALRCDPISGHVSLFWYQQALGQGPEFLTYFQNEAQLDKSGLPSDRFFAERPEGSVSTLKIQRTQQEDSAVYLCASSPGGSYEQYFGPGTRLTVT.

The CDR3 DNA sequence: TGTGCCAGCAGCTTGGAGGACAGGGGTAAAAACATTCAGTACTTC. It translates to CASSLEDRGKNIQYF. The chain joins TRBV5-4 to TRBJ2-4, with 9 bases that match TRBD1. V lost 0 bases to trimming and J lost 4 bases; unmatched junction nucleotides: 2. This CDR3 spans 15 amino acids. Germline assignment: CDR1 SGHNT and CDR2 YYREEE (reference sequence). The variable domain in full, with the rest retrieved from reference TRBV5-4 and TRBJ2-4, is ETGVTQSPTHLIKTRGQQVTLRCSSQSGHNTVSWYQQALGQGPQFIFQYYREEENGRGNFPPRFSGLQFPNYSSELNVNALELDDSALYLCASSLEDRGKNIQYFGAGTRLSVL.